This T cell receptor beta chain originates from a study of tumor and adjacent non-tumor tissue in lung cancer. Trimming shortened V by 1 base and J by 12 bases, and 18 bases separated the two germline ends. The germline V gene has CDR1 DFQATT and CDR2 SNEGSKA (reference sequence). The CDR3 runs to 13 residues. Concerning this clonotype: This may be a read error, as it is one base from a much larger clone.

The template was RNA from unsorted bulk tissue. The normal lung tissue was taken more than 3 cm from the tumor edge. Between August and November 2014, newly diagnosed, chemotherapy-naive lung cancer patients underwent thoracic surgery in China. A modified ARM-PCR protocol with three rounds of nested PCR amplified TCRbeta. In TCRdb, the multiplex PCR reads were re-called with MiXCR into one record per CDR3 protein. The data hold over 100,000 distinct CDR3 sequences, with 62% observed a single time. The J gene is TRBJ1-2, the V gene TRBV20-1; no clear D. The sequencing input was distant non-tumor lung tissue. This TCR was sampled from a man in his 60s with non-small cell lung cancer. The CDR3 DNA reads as TGCAGTGCTAGAGTAACAAACCCGAGCGGCCACACCTTC. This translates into CSARVTNPSGHTF.